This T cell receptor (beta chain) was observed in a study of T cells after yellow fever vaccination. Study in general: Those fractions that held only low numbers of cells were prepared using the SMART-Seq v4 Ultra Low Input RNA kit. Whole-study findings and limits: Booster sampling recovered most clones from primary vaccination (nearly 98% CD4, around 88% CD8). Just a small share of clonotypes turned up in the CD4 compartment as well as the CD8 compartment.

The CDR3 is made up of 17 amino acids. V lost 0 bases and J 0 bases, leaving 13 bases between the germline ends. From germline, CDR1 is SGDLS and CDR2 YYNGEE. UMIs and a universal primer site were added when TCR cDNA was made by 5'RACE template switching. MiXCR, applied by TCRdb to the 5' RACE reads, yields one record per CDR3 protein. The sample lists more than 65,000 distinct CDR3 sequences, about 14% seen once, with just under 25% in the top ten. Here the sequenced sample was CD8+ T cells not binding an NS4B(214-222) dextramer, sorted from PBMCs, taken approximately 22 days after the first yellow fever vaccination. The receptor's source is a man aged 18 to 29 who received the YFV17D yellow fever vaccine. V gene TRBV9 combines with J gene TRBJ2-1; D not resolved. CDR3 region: CASSVEGQLSSYNEQFF. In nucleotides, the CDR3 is TGTGCCAGCAGCGTAGAAGGGCAGTTGAGCTCCTACAATGAGCAGTTCTTC.